The 22 T cell receptor beta chains in this list originate from one sample, sequenced in a study of cytomegalovirus exposure and HLA in healthy donors. It was with 60 Vbeta and 13 Jbeta primers that the PCR ran. The data were produced by immunoSEQ multiplex PCR, yet TCRdb's version contains in-frame clones alone and is incomplete. The sample contains roughly 200,000 clones, about 82% of which appear only once. Input material: PBMCs. The receptors originated from a young man in good health and CMV-seronegative.

V and J are TRBV6-5 and TRBJ1-2; 9 nucleotides line up with TRBD1. Germline loops: CDR1 MNHEY, CDR2 SVGAGI. The CDR3 has 16 amino acids. Trimming took 4 bases from V and 3 from J; bases not matched to a gene: 9. The CDR3 sequence: CASSFRGTGLYYGYTF. The CDR3 nucleotides are TGTGCCAGCAGTTTCCGTGGGACAGGGCTTTACTATGGCTACACCTTC.

The chain recombines TRBV2 with TRBJ1-4, with a tentative D call TRBD1 (5 bases). Trimming left V 5 bases short and J 0 bases short, with 10 bases between. The CDR3 has 15 amino acids. CDR1 is SNHLY and CDR2 is FYNNEI in the germline V gene. CDR3 in DNA: TGTGCCAGCAGTTCCGACAGCGCAACTAATGAAAAACTGTTTTTT. It encodes CASSSDSATNEKLFF.

This clone was counted a few times. The rearrangement uses TRBV2 and TRBJ1-2; D is perhaps TRBD1 (5 bases). This CDR3 is built from 13 residues. The germline CDR1 and CDR2 sequences are SNHLY and FYNNEI. V was cut by 1 base and J by 5 bases, with 8 bases left in between. The DNA of the CDR3 is TGTGCCAGCAGTGAAGGGCAGGGTTATGGCTACACCTTC. This codes for CASSEGQGYGYTF.

Only a few counts were recorded for this clone. V gene TRBV9 combines with J gene TRBJ1-2; D is unclear. The CDR3 contains 15 residues. From germline, CDR1 is SGDLS and CDR2 YYNGEE. The ends were cut back, 4 bases at V and 5 bases at J, with 18 bases in the middle. The CDR3 DNA reads as TGTGCCAGCAGCCCGATGACTAGCCAAGGGTATGGCTACACCTTC. It codes for CASSPMTSQGYGYTF.

This chain joins TRBV20-1 and TRBJ1-2, with D uncertain. The CDR3 spans 11 residues. V was cut by 3 bases and J by 5 bases, with 7 bases left in between. The germline CDR1 and CDR2 sequences are DFQATT and SNEGSKA (reference sequence). The CDR3 loop reads CSARREYGYTF. The CDR3 nucleotides are TGCAGTGCTAGGAGGGAGTATGGCTACACCTTC.

J is TRBJ2-1 and V is TRBV7-9; TRBD2 aligns across 12 bases. The CDR3 runs to 15 residues. Germline assignment: CDR1 SEHNR and CDR2 FQNEAQ (reference sequence). The V segment lost 7 bases and the J segment 7 bases; nucleotides outside the gene matches: 8. The CDR3, as DNA: TGTGCCAGCACCCTAGCGGGGGGGCCTAAGAATGAGCAGTTCTTC. Protein sequence: CASTLAGGPKNEQFF.

This clone was counted between two and nine times. The junction does not match germline at one end; this may be a read error. The chain employs TRBV18 and TRBJ2-3, with 8 bases fitting TRBD2. The CDR3 totals 15 residues. From germline, CDR1 is KGHSH and CDR2 LQKENI. Written as DNA, the CDR3 is TGTGCCAGCTTACCAGCGGGAGCTAGCACAGATACGCAGTATTTT. Translating gives CASLPAGASTDTQYF.

A single count supports this clone. The chain uses TRBV2 and TRBJ1-2, with 7 nucleotides matching TRBD1. CDR3 length: 13 residues. CDR1 is SNHLY, CDR2 FYNNEI, per germline. The ends lost 6 bases at V and 6 bases at J; junction bases unmatched: 7. The CDR3 DNA sequence: TGTGCCAGCAGCTCCGGGACAGACGATGGCTACACCTTC. The encoded protein is CASSSGTDDGYTF.

To note about this clone: This specimen includes other DNA sequences encoding the same CDR3. The J gene is TRBJ2-3, the V gene TRBV7-2; TRBD2 is a possible D gene (6 bases). V was cut by 1 base and J by 1 base, with 9 bases left in between. Germline CDR1 and CDR2: SGHTA and FQGNSA. The length of the CDR3 is 15 residues. The CDR3 protein is CASSLGLAGTDTQYF. The DNA of the CDR3 is TGTGCCAGCAGCTTAGGTTTAGCGGGCACAGATACGCAGTATTTT.

V is TRBV10-1 and J is TRBJ2-6; 7 nucleotides align to TRBD1. Germline loops: CDR1 WNHNN, CDR2 SYGVQD (reference sequence). The CDR3 runs to 18 residues. The V and J ends lost 2 bases and 0 bases, in that order; junction bases with no gene match: 7. Here the CDR3 DNA reads TGCGCCAGCAGTGAGATTTCGGACAGGCTCTCTGGGGCCAACGTCCTGACTTTC. Translated, it gives CASSEISDRLSGANVLTF.

The genes are TRBV29-1 and TRBJ2-1; D is perhaps TRBD2 (6 bases). Germline-derived CDR1 and CDR2 are SQVTM and ANQGSEA. The CDR3 has 15 amino acids. V lost 1 base and J lost 2, with 12 bases in between. CDR3 nucleotide sequence: TGCAGCGTTGAAGGGGGAACGGGGGCCTACAATGAGCAGTTCTTC. Encoded protein: CSVEGGTGAYNEQFF.

The gene calls are TRBV15 and TRBJ1-1; 7 bases are a match to TRBD1. Trimming at V came to 5 bases and at J to 3 bases, leaving 3 bases not matched to a gene. The germline CDR1 and CDR2 sequences are LNHNV and YYDKDF (reference sequence). The CDR3 is made up of 13 amino acids. The CDR3 is CATSGQGDTEAFF. Written as DNA, the CDR3 is TGTGCCACCAGCGGGCAGGGGGACACTGAAGCTTTCTTT. Drawing the rest from reference TRBV15 and TRBJ1-1, the complete variable domain is DAMVIQNPRYQVTQFGKPVTLSCSQTLNHNVMYWYQQKSSQAPKLLFHYYDKDFNNEADTPDNFQSRRPNTSFCFLDIRSPGLGDTAMYLCATSGQGDTEAFFGQGTRLTVV.

As to this clone: The sample carries other DNA sequences with the same CDR3. This chain joins TRBV6-6 and TRBJ1-1, with 8 bases matching TRBD1. The CDR3 runs to 15 residues. Germline V gene sequence: CDR1 MNHNY, CDR2 SVGAGI (reference sequence). V lost 6 bases and J lost 3; bases outside the gene matches: 9. CDR3 nucleotide sequence: TGTGCCAGCAGCCAACCGACAGGGGACGACACTGAAGCTTTCTTT. Protein: CASSQPTGDDTEAFF.

The rearrangement joins TRBV2 to TRBJ2-3; 12 nucleotides align to TRBD2. The germline V gene has CDR1 SNHLY and CDR2 FYNNEI. The J segment lost 5 bases and the V segment lost 4 bases, leaving 10 bases of the junction unmatched. This CDR3 is built from 17 residues. CDR3 amino acids: CASSASGGAGGKDTQYF. The CDR3 DNA is TGTGCCAGCAGTGCTAGCGGGGGGGCCGGTGGTAAAGATACGCAGTATTTT.

The chain recombines TRBV28 with TRBJ2-2; 8 bases agree with TRBD1. Germline values: CDR1 MDHEN, CDR2 SYDVKM. The V and J ends lost 1 base and 7 bases, in that order; junction bases with no gene match: 5. The CDR3 spans 15 residues. The CDR3 protein is CASSLSTGVVGELFF. For the CDR3, the DNA is TGTGCCAGCAGTTTATCGACAGGGGTTGTCGGGGAGCTGTTTTTT.

The rearrangement joins TRBV9 to TRBJ1-4; no clear D gene. Trimming cost V 2 bases and J 2 bases, with 13 bases left between them. Per the germline V gene, CDR1 is SGDLS and CDR2 is YYNGEE. There are 16 residues in the CDR3. In DNA, the CDR3 is TGTGCCAGCAGCGTCTCCCCTTTTGCGACTAATGAAAAACTGTTTTTT. Translated, it gives CASSVSPFATNEKLFF.

The chain has TRBV6-5 and TRBJ1-3; TRBD1 is a possible D gene (5 bases). The germline CDR1 and CDR2 sequences are MNHEY and SVGAGI. V lost 5 bases and J 6 bases, leaving 17 bases between the germline ends. The CDR3 runs to 15 residues. CDR3 DNA sequence: TGTGCCAGCAGTCGCAGGGAAGGTCGAGAAAACACCATATATTTT. Translated: CASSRREGRENTIYF.

This chain connects TRBV7-2 to TRBJ1-2; D is unclear. Trimming left V 3 bases short and J 2 bases short, with 19 bases between. The CDR3 runs 17 residues. The germline V gene encodes CDR1 SGHTA and CDR2 FQGNSA. This CDR3 is CASSFSPFLTPNYGYTF. The CDR3 region has the DNA TGTGCCAGCAGCTTTTCCCCTTTTCTGACTCCCAACTATGGCTACACCTTC.

The J gene is TRBJ2-1, the V gene TRBV7-3; 9 nucleotides match TRBD1. Looked up from germline, CDR1 is SGHTA and CDR2 is FQGTGA. V lost 5 bases, J lost 9 bases, and 2 bases stayed unmatched. There are 12 residues in the CDR3. The CDR3 DNA sequence: TGTGCCAGCAGCACGACAGGGGGTGAGCAGTTCTTC. This translates into CASSTTGGEQFF.

V gene TRBV11-2 combines with J gene TRBJ2-7; 8 nucleotides align to TRBD2. Unmatched junction bases numbered 18, after V lost 2 bases and J lost 3 bases. The CDR3 is 19 amino acids. Germline values: CDR1 SGHAT, CDR2 FQNNGV. In DNA form, the CDR3 reads TGTGCCAGCAGCTTAAAGCGGGGGACGGGCGGGGGAAGCAACTACGAGCAGTACTTC. Its protein is CASSLKRGTGGGSNYEQYF.

The chain uses TRBV15 and TRBJ1-1; D is possibly TRBD1 (5 bases). Trimming cost V 11 bases and J 0 bases, with 10 bases left between them. CDR3 length equals 12 residues. Germline V lookup: CDR1 LNHNV, CDR2 YYDKDF (reference sequence). The CDR3 loop is CAAGGLNTEAFF. The DNA for the CDR3 is TGTGCCGCGGGGGGATTGAACACTGAAGCTTTCTTT. Variable domain in full (rest from reference TRBV15 and TRBJ1-1): DAMVIQNPRYQVTQFGKPVTLSCSQTLNHNVMYWYQQKSSQAPKLLFHYYDKDFNNEADTPDNFQSRRPNTSFCFLDIRSPGLGDTAMYLCAAGGLNTEAFFGQGTRLTVV.

This chain joins TRBV2 and TRBJ2-7; D is unresolved. Germline CDR1 SNHLY, CDR2 FYNNEI. V shed 6 bases and J shed 7 bases, with 13 bases lying between them. The CDR3 has 12 amino acids. CDR3 sequence: CASSVFFGEQYF. CDR3 DNA sequence: TGTGCCAGCAGCGTATTTTTCGGGGAGCAGTACTTC.